The TCR beta chain described here comes from a study of T cells in Graves' hyperthyroidism and ophthalmopathy. General study findings and limits: Ophthalmopathy and stable hyperthyroidism were told apart by a 13 V-J model.

The germline CDR1 and CDR2 sequences are MNHNY and SVGAGI (reference sequence). J was trimmed by 1 base and V by 2 bases; bases with no gene match: 8. This CDR3 has 19 residues. This clonotype was counted only a few times. The antigen is not known. A lack of ophthalmopathy progression within 18 months defined stable Graves' hyperthyroidism. Regions amplified from RNA transcripts were the TCR beta CDR3 regions. An initial round of RT-PCR targeting the TCR CDR3 relied on the HTBI primer set. MiXCR, run by TCRdb on the multiplex PCR reads, gives a single entry per CDR3 protein. The sample consists of around 420,000 distinct CDR3 sequences, roughly 13% of them appearing once.

The sequence came from a woman in her late teens or twenties with Graves' hyperthyroidism. The chain carries TRBV6-6 and TRBJ2-3, with 14 bases aligning to TRBD2. The sample consisted of blood. CDR3 amino acids: CASSYEGLAGARGTDTQYF. CDR3 nucleotide sequence: TGTGCCAGCAGTTACGAGGGACTAGCGGGAGCCCGGGGCACAGATACGCAGTATTTT.